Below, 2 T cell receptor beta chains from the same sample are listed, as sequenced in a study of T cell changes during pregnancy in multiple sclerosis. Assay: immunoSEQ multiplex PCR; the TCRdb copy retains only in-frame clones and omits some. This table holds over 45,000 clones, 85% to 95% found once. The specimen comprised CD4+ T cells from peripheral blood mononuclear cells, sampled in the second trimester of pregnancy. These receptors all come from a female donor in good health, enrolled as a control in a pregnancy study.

The DNA of the CDR3 is TGCGCCAGCAGCCAGGAGGACCCGGGACAGTTCAATCAGCCCCAGCATTTT. Translated: CASSQEDPGQFNQPQHF. This chain joins TRBV4-1 and TRBJ1-5; 7 bases align to TRBD1. Germline V gene lookup returns CDR1 MGHRA and CDR2 YSYEKL. Unmatched junction bases numbered 11, after V lost 3 bases and J lost 3 bases. The CDR3 consists of 17 residues.

The CDR3 nucleotides are TGTGCCAGCCGGGGGACTAGCGGGAGGGCCGTCTACAATGAGCAGTTCTTC. This gives the protein CASRGTSGRAVYNEQFF. The rearrangement links TRBV2 to TRBJ2-1; 16 positions agree with TRBD2. V dropped 8 bases and J dropped 3; count of bases not matched to a gene: 7. Germline V lookup: CDR1 SNHLY, CDR2 FYNNEI. The CDR3 is 17 amino acids.